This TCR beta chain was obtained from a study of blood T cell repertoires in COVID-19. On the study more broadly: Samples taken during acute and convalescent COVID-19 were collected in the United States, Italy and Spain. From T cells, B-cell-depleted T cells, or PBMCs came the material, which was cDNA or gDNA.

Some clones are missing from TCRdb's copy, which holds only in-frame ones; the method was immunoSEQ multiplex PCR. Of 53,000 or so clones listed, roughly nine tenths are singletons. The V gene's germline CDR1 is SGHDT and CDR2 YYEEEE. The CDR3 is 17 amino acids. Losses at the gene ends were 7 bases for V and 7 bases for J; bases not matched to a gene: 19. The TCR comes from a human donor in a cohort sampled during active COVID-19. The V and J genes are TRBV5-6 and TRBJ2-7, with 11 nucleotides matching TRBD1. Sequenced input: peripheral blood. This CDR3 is CASDQAPPGQGAWEQYV. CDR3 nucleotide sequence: TGTGCCAGCGACCAAGCACCGCCCGGACAGGGGGCATGGGAGCAGTACGTC.